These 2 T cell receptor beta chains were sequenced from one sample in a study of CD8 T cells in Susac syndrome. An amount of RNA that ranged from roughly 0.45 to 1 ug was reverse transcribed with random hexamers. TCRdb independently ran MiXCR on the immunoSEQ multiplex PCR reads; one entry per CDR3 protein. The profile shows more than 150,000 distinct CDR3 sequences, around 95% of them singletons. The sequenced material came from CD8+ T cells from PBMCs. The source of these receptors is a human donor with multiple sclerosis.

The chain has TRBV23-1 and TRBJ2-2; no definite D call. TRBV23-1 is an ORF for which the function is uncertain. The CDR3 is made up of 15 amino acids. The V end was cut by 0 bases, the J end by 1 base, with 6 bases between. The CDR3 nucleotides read TGCGCCAGCAGTCAATCTGACGAGAACACCGGGGAGCTGTTTTTT. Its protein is CASSQSDENTGELFF.

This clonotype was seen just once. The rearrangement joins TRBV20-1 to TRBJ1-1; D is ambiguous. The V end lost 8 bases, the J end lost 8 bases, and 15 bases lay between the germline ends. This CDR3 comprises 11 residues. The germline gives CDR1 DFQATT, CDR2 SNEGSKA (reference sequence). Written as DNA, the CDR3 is TGCAGTCCCTTTGCCGCCGCCGAAGCTTTCTTT. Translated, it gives CSPFAAAEAFF.